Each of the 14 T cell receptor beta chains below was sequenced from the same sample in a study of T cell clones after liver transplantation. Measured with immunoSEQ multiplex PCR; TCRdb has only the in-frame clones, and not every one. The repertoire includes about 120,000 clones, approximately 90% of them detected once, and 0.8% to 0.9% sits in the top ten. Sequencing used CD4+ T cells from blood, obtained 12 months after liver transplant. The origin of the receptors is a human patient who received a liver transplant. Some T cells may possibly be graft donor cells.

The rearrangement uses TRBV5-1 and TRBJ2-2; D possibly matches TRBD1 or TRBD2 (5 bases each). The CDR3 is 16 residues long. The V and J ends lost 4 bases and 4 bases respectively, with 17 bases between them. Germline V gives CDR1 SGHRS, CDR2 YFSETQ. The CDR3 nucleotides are TGCGCCAGCAGCCCGCTGCCGGGAAGGGGCACCGGGGAGCTGTTTTTT. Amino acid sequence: CASSPLPGRGTGELFF.

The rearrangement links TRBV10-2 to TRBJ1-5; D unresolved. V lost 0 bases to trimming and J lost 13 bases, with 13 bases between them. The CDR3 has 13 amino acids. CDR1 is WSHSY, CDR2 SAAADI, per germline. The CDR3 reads CASSESAGLVQHF. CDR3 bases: TGCGCCAGCAGTGAGTCGGCCGGTTTGGTTCAGCATTTT.

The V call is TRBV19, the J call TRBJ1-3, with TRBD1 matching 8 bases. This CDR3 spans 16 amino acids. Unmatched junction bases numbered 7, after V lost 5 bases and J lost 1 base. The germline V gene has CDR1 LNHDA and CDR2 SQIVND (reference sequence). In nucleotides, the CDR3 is TGTGCCAGTAGTGACTTCTACAGGGGGTCTGGAAACACCATATATTTT. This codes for CASSDFYRGSGNTIYF.

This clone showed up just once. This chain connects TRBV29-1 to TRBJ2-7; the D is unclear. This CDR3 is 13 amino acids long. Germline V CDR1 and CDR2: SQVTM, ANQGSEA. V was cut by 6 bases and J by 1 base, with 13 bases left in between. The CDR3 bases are TGCAGCGTCGTCGGCGTAGGTTCCTACGAGCAGTACTTC. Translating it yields CSVVGVGSYEQYF.

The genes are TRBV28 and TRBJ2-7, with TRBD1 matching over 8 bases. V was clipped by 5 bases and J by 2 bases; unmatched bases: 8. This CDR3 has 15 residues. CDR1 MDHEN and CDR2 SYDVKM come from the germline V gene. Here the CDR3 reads CASSPADRDAYEQYF. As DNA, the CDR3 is TGTGCCAGCAGTCCAGCGGACAGGGACGCCTACGAGCAGTACTTC. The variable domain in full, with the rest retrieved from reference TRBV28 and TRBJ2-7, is DVKVTQSSRYLVKRTGEKVFLECVQDMDHENMFWYRQDPGLGLRLIYFSYDVKMKEKGDIPEGYSVSREKKERFSLILESASTNQTSMYLCASSPADRDAYEQYFGPGTRLTVT.

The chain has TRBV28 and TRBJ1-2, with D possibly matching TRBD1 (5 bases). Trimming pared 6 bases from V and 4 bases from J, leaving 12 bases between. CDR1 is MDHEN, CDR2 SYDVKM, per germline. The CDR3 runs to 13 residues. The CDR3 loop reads CASRRAGGYGYTF. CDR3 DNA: TGTGCCAGCAGACGGGCGGGGGGCTATGGCTACACCTTC.

CDR3 loop: CASRPRDWATQYF. DNA for the CDR3: TGTGCCAGCAGGCCGCGGGATTGGGCGACCCAGTACTTC. This chain connects TRBV11-3 to TRBJ2-5; the D gene is possibly TRBD2 (6 bases). V gave up 6 bases and J gave up 7 bases, with 15 bases separating them. Germline V gene lookup returns CDR1 SGHNT and CDR2 YENEEA. The CDR3 is 13 residues long.

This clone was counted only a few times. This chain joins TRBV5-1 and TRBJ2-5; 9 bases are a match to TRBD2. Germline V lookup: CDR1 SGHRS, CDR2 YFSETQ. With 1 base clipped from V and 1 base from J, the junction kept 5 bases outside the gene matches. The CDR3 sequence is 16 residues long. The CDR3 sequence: CASSLSPSGIQETQYF. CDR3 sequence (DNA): TGCGCCAGCAGCTTGTCGCCTAGCGGGATCCAAGAGACCCAGTACTTC. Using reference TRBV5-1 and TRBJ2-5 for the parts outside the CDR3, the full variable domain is KAGVTQTPRYLIKTRGQQVTLSCSPISGHRSVSWYQQTPGQGLQFLFEYFSETQRNKGNFPGRFSGRQFSNSRSEMNVSTLELGDSALYLCASSLSPSGIQETQYFGPGTRLLVL.

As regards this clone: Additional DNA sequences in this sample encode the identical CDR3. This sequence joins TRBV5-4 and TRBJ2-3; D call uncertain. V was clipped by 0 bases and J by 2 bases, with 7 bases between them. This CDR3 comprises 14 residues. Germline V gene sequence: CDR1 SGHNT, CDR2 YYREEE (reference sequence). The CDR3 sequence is CASSLAGYTDTQYF. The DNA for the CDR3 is TGTGCCAGCAGCTTGGCTGGCTACACAGATACGCAGTATTTT.

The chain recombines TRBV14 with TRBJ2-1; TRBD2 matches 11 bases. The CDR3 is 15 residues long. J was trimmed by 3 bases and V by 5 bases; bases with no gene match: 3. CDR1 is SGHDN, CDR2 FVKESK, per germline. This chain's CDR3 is CASSAGLADYNEQFF. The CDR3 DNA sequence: TGTGCCAGCAGCGCGGGACTAGCGGACTACAATGAGCAGTTCTTC.

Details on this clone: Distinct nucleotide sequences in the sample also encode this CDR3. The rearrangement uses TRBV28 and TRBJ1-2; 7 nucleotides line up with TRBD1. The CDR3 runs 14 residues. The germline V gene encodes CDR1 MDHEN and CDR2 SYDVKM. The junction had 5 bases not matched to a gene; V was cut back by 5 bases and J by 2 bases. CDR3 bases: TGTGCCAGCAGTCCCCCGGGACAGAACTATGGCTACACCTTC. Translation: CASSPPGQNYGYTF.

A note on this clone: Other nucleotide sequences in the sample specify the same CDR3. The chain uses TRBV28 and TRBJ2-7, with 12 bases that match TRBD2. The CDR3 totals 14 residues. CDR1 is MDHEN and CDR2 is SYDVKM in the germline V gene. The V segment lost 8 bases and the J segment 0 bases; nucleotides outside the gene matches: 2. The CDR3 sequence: CASSLAGGSYEQYF. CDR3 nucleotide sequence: TGTGCCAGCTCACTAGCGGGGGGCTCCTACGAGCAGTACTTC.

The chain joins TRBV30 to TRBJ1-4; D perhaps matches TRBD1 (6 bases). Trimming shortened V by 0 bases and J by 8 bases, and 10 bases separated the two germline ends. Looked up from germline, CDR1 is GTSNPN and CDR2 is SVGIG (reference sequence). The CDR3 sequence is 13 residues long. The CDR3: CAWSVRGAEKLFF. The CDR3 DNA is TGTGCCTGGAGTGTAAGGGGGGCCGAAAAACTGTTTTTT.

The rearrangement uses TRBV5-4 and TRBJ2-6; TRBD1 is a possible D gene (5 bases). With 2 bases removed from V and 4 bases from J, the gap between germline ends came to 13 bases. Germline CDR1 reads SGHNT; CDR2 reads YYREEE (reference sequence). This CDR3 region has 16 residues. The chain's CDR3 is CASSLGAAQGANVLTF. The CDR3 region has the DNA TGTGCCAGCAGCTTAGGGGCGGCTCAGGGGGCCAACGTCCTGACTTTC.